This paragraph covers one T cell receptor (beta chain) sequence. This sample was taken from a study of shared clonotypes between healthy human individuals. The CDR3 has 14 residues. Germline CDR1 is SGHVS and CDR2 is FQNEAQ. V was shortened by 3 bases and J by 5 bases, with 13 bases between the two germline ends. Here immunoSEQ multiplex PCR was the method, and the copy in TCRdb shows in-frame clones only, minus some. Here the sample spans under 750,000 clones, 72% being singletons. The TCR was taken from a young woman in good health. Input material: memory CD4+ T cells sorted from blood. Noted subset: CD45RA-negative fraction. The rearrangement joins TRBV7-8 to TRBJ1-2; TRBD1 might be the D (5 bases). This CDR3 is CASSFWGEPYGYTF. For the CDR3, the DNA is TGTGCCAGCAGCTTCTGGGGGGAGCCGTATGGCTACACCTTC.